This T cell receptor beta chain was identified during a study of T cell changes during pregnancy in multiple sclerosis. Method: immunoSEQ multiplex PCR; TCRdb's copy keeps in-frame clones and lacks some. The sample comprises 55,000 to 80,000 clones, 85% to 90% of which are singletons, and approximately 9.5% rests with the top ten. Trimming took 7 bases from V and 0 from J, leaving 15 bases between them. CDR1 is SNHLY and CDR2 is FYNNEI in the germline V gene. The CDR3 sequence is 15 residues long. The chain is built from TRBV2 and TRBJ1-1; a possible D gene is TRBD1 (6 bases). Here the sequenced sample was peripheral blood, taken after pregnancy. The sequence derives from a female donor in good health, enrolled as a control in a pregnancy study. In DNA, the CDR3 is TGTGCCAGCAAGGACAGAGCGAACATGAACACTGAAGCTTTCTTT. This translates into CASKDRANMNTEAFF. Using reference TRBV2 and TRBJ1-1 for the parts outside the CDR3, the full variable domain is EPEVTQTPSHQVTQMGQEVILRCVPISNHLYFYWYRQILGQKVEFLVSFYNNEISEKSEIFDDQFSVERPDGSNFTLKIRSTKLEDSAMYFCASKDRANMNTEAFFGQGTRLTVV.